This T cell receptor (beta chain) was found in a study of blood T cell repertoires in COVID-19. Clones were read by immunoSEQ multiplex PCR, and TCRdb kept only the in-frame ones, dropping some. The table has approximately 290,000 clones, around 90% seen once; the top ten hold over 3.5%. Recruits, aged roughly 18 to 100 years, lived in roughly 22 US areas. The study assigned cohorts using participant-reported clinical history. The CDR3 is made up of 15 amino acids. Losses at the gene ends were 6 bases for V and 4 bases for J; bases not matched to a gene: 7. CDR1 LNHDA and CDR2 SQIVND come from the germline V gene (reference sequence).

The rearrangement links TRBV19 to TRBJ1-3, with 9 bases matching TRBD1. This clonotype was sampled from a young woman with acute COVID-19. The sequencing input was PBMCs or T cells enriched from blood (not recorded which). CDR3 bases: TGTGCCAGTAGCATAACAGGGGGCTGGGGAAACACCATATATTTT. This gives the protein CASSITGGWGNTIYF.